The 5 T cell receptor beta chains listed next were all sequenced from one sample in a study of blood T cell repertoires in COVID-19. Sequencing used immunoSEQ multiplex PCR; TCRdb keeps in-frame clones, though not all of them. Of about 80,000 clones listed, almost 90% are singletons. The sequenced sample was peripheral blood. All receptors come from a woman of 80 years or more with active or convalescent COVID-19.

The rearrangement links TRBV6-2 or TRBV6-3 to TRBJ2-7, with 14 bases fitting TRBD2. V shed 0 bases, J shed 0 bases, and the junction held 10 bases outside the gene matches. CDR1 and CDR2 from the germline V gene are MNHEY and SVGEGT. The CDR3 consists of 20 residues. Written as DNA, the CDR3 is TGTGCCAGCAGTTACTCGCCTGGACTAGCGGGAGGACCAAGCTCCTACGAGCAGTACTTC. Translation gives CASSYSPGLAGGPSSYEQYF.

The chain uses TRBV12-3 or TRBV12-4 and TRBJ2-7; D is unclear. V was shortened by 6 bases and J by 6 bases, with 12 bases between the two germline ends. This CDR3 has 12 residues. The CDR3 sequence is CASSSQVSEQYF. Written as DNA, the CDR3 is TGTGCCAGCAGCTCCCAAGTGAGCGAGCAGTACTTC.

The genes are TRBV20-1 and TRBJ1-5; 9 nucleotides agree with TRBD1. This CDR3 spans 16 amino acids. CDR1 DFQATT and CDR2 SNEGSKA come from the germline V gene (reference sequence). After removal of 3 bases from V and 2 bases from J, the junction contained 8 bases not matched to a gene. The CDR3 here is CSASNRGLGGNQPQHF. The CDR3 nucleotides read TGCAGTGCTAGTAACAGGGGGCTAGGCGGCAATCAGCCCCAGCATTTT.

The V and J genes are TRBV10-3 and TRBJ1-2; D gene unclear. This CDR3 is 12 amino acids long. With 0 bases removed from V and 12 bases from J, the gap between germline ends came to 11 bases. CDR1 ENHRY and CDR2 SYGVKD come from the germline V gene. This chain's CDR3 is CAISESTGYHTF. In DNA form, the CDR3 reads TGTGCCATCAGTGAGTCGACTGGGTACCACACCTTC.

By frequency in the sample, this clone is medium-sized. This CDR3 reads CASSLILAGVNEQFF. CDR3 DNA sequence: TGTGCCAGCAGCCTGATACTAGCGGGAGTCAATGAGCAGTTCTTC. This sequence joins TRBV5-4 and TRBJ2-1; 11 positions match TRBD2. Germline V CDR1 and CDR2: SGHNT, YYREEE (reference sequence). Unmatched junction bases numbered 6, after V lost 4 bases and J lost 6 bases. CDR3 length: 15 amino acids.